Following are 28 T cell receptor beta chains from one sample sequenced in a study of cytomegalovirus exposure and HLA in healthy donors. PCR employed 60 Vbeta and 13 Jbeta primers. The assay was immunoSEQ multiplex PCR, and TCRdb's table has in-frame clones only and misses some. The data hold approximately 97,000 clones, with about 76% observed a single time. The source material was PBMCs. The receptors were gathered from a woman aged 70-85 years in good health and CMV-seropositive.

This sequence joins TRBV9 and TRBJ2-7; D may be TRBD1 (5 bases). Germline values: CDR1 SGDLS, CDR2 YYNGEE. Between the trimmed V and J ends, which lost 3 bases and 2 bases, there was a span of 15 bases. The CDR3 is made up of 15 amino acids. CDR3 residues: CASSETLGATYEQYF. The CDR3 DNA reads as TGTGCCAGCAGCGAGACCCTTGGGGCGACCTACGAGCAGTACTTC.

The rearrangement uses TRBV4-1 and TRBJ2-1, with D possibly being TRBD2 (5 bases). CDR3 size: 15 residues. The germline V gene has CDR1 MGHRA and CDR2 YSYEKL. With 3 bases removed from V and 0 bases from J, the gap between germline ends came to 9 bases. For the CDR3, the DNA is TGCGCCAGCAGCCATGGCCGGGGCTCCTACAATGAGCAGTTCTTC. This translates into CASSHGRGSYNEQFF.

The chain carries TRBV15 and TRBJ2-5, with 12 bases aligning to TRBD2. V trimming: 2 bases; J trimming: 11 bases; junction bases outside the gene matches: 6. Germline V gives CDR1 LNHNV, CDR2 YYDKDF (reference sequence). The CDR3 runs 14 residues. CDR3 sequence: CATSRLAGGNEQYF. The CDR3 DNA follows: TGTGCCACCAGCAGACTAGCGGGAGGGAATGAGCAGTACTTC.

In this sample, this clone turned up once. The same CDR3 arises from other DNA sequences in this sample as well. The genes are TRBV19 and TRBJ1-2; D is unclear. Per the germline V gene, CDR1 is LNHDA and CDR2 is SQIVND (reference sequence). This CDR3 is built from 14 residues. V lost 1 base and J 2 bases, leaving 8 bases between the germline ends. CDR3 nucleotide sequence: TGTGCCAGTAGTATAGGAACAGTGAACTATGGCTACACCTTC. Its translation: CASSIGTVNYGYTF.

This chain connects TRBV7-3 to TRBJ2-2; TRBD2 agrees at 9 bases. CDR1 and CDR2 (germline): SGHTA, FQGTGA. The CDR3 contains 16 residues. The trim removed 4 bases at V and 5 bases at J, leaving 8 bases unmatched. This chain's CDR3 is CASSSTGLARTGELFF. The CDR3, as DNA: TGTGCCAGCAGCTCCACGGGACTAGCCAGGACCGGGGAGCTGTTTTTT. Filled out from reference TRBV7-3 and TRBJ2-2, the complete variable domain reads GAGVSQTPSNKVTEKGKYVELRCDPISGHTALYWYRQSLGQGPEFLIYFQGTGAADDSGLPNDRFFAVRPEGSVSTLKIQRTERGDSAVYLCASSSTGLARTGELFFGEGSRLTVL.

The rearrangement joins TRBV5-6 to TRBJ2-7; a possible D gene is TRBD1 (5 bases). V lost 4 bases and J 3 bases, leaving 14 bases between the germline ends. The CDR3 loop spans 14 amino acids. CDR1 and CDR2 from the germline V gene are SGHDT and YYEEEE. Written as DNA, the CDR3 is TGTGCCAGCAGCCCTGGGGCCAGAGGCTACGAGCAGTACTTC. It encodes CASSPGARGYEQYF.

The V gene is TRBV9, the J gene TRBJ2-5, with 9 bases matching TRBD2. CDR1 SGDLS and CDR2 YYNGEE come from the germline V gene. There are 14 residues in the CDR3. J gave up 5 bases and V 2 bases, and 4 bases lay outside the gene matches. The CDR3 DNA sequence: TGTGCCAGCAGCGTTAGCGGGAGCCTGGAGACCCAGTACTTC. Translating gives CASSVSGSLETQYF.

This chain joins TRBV18 and TRBJ1-1; D perhaps matches TRBD1 (5 bases). V lost 0 bases and J lost 8, with 13 bases in between. This CDR3 spans 14 amino acids. CDR1 KGHSH and CDR2 LQKENI come from the germline V gene. The CDR3 DNA is TGTGCCAGCTCACCACCATCATCCAGGGCCGAAGCTTTCTTT. Translation gives CASSPPSSRAEAFF.

Remarks on this clone: An end of the junction does not agree with germline; a read error may underlie this. V usage is TRBV7-3 and J usage is TRBJ1-1, with a weak D call TRBD1 (5 bases). This CDR3 region has 13 residues. Germline V CDR1 and CDR2: SGHTA, FQGTGA. CDR3 amino acids: CASSLTGTDEAFF. In nucleotides, the CDR3 is TGTGCCAGCAGCCTAACCGGGACTGATGAAGCTTTCTTT.

The CDR3 region is CASSQPSGSVNNEQFF. The CDR3, as DNA: TGTGCCAGCAGCCAACCCAGCGGGAGTGTCAACAATGAGCAGTTCTTC. V and J are TRBV4-2 and TRBJ2-1, with TRBD2 identical over 8 bases. Germline-derived CDR1 and CDR2 are LGHNA and YNFKEQ. V lost 2 bases, J lost 5 bases, and 8 bases stayed unmatched. The CDR3 runs to 16 residues.

V usage is TRBV2 and J usage is TRBJ2-5; perhaps TRBD2 as D (7 bases). Per the germline V gene, CDR1 is SNHLY and CDR2 is FYNNEI. Trimming shortened V by 7 bases and J by 6 bases, and 15 bases separated the two germline ends. This CDR3 spans 13 amino acids. The CDR3, as DNA: TGTGCCAGCACCGGGGGGCAGGGCCAGACCCAGTACTTC. The encoded protein is CASTGGQGQTQYF.

This clone came up a few times. The chain couples TRBV5-1 to TRBJ2-2; 8 bases fit TRBD1. The CDR3 has 14 residues. The junction had 8 bases not matched to a gene; V was cut back by 4 bases and J by 9 bases. Per germline, CDR1 SGHRS and CDR2 YFSETQ. The CDR3 region is CASSPGQASRELFF. CDR3 DNA: TGCGCCAGCAGCCCGGGACAGGCAAGCCGGGAGCTGTTTTTT.

The V call is TRBV7-3, the J call TRBJ2-5; 10 bases match TRBD1. The CDR3 runs to 13 residues. The germline V gene has CDR1 SGHTA and CDR2 FQGTGA. The J segment lost 11 bases and the V segment lost 4 bases, leaving 7 bases of the junction unmatched. DNA of the CDR3: TGTGCCAGCAGCTCCGGGACAGGGGATGAGCAGTACTTC. As protein: CASSSGTGDEQYF.

V and J are TRBV20-1 and TRBJ1-2; 7 bases agree with TRBD1. The V gene end was trimmed by 6 bases and the J gene end by 4 bases; junction bases not matched to a gene: 2. Germline CDR1 is DFQATT and CDR2 is SNEGSKA (reference sequence). The length of the CDR3 is 11 residues. The CDR3: CSARTGYGYTF. In DNA form, the CDR3 reads TGCAGTGCGCGGACAGGCTATGGCTACACCTTC.

This clone was detected only once. The CDR3 here is CASSPSDREGYTF. The CDR3 region has the DNA TGTGCCAGCTCACCATCCGACAGGGAGGGCTACACCTTC. The gene calls are TRBV18 and TRBJ1-2, with 7 bases lining up with TRBD1. Germline V lookup: CDR1 KGHSH, CDR2 LQKENI. J was trimmed by 8 bases and V by 2 bases; bases with no gene match: 5. The CDR3 contains 13 residues.

V usage is TRBV28 and J usage is TRBJ2-7, with 8 nucleotides matching TRBD1. Germline V gene lookup returns CDR1 MDHEN and CDR2 SYDVKM. Germline trimming cut 2 bases from V and 1 base from J; bases unmatched to any gene: 1. CDR3 size: 14 residues. CDR3: CASSLRTGSYEQYF. In DNA form, the CDR3 reads TGTGCCAGCAGTTTAAGGACAGGGTCCTACGAGCAGTACTTC.

CDR3: CASSGRTSGFQETQYF. The CDR3, as DNA: TGTGCCAGCAGTGGTCGGACTAGCGGGTTCCAAGAGACCCAGTACTTC. The chain employs TRBV6-4 and TRBJ2-5; 11 nucleotides agree with TRBD2. Per germline, CDR1 MRHNA and CDR2 SNTAGT. V gave up 4 bases and J gave up 1 base; unmatched junction bases: 5. This CDR3 contains 16 residues.

The chain carries TRBV7-2 and TRBJ2-7; D is perhaps TRBD1 (7 bases). Germline CDR1 reads SGHTA; CDR2 reads FQGNSA. There are 14 residues in the CDR3. Trimming stripped 6 bases from V and 2 bases from J, with 14 bases between. Here the CDR3 reads CASRAQGGPYEQYF. The DNA of the CDR3 is TGTGCCAGCAGAGCCCAGGGGGGACCCTACGAGCAGTACTTC. Variable domain in full (rest from reference TRBV7-2 and TRBJ2-7): GAGVSQSPSNKVTEKGKDVELRCDPISGHTALYWYRQSLGQGLEFLIYFQGNSAPDKSGLPSDRFSAERTGGSVSTLTIQRTQQEDSAVYLCASRAQGGPYEQYFGPGTRLTVT.

The chain combines TRBV27 with TRBJ2-7, with 10 nucleotides matching TRBD2. The CDR3 totals 16 residues. With V trimmed by 4 bases and J by 3 bases, 9 bases remained unmatched. Germline CDR1 MNHEY, CDR2 SMNVEV (reference sequence). DNA of the CDR3: TGTGCCAGCAGTTCCCCATTGACTAGCGGGTACTACGAGCAGTACTTC. Its translation: CASSSPLTSGYYEQYF.

As DNA, the CDR3 is TGTGCCAGCAGCCTCACTATGAGTAGTGCAGAGACCCAGTACTTC. Residues: CASSLTMSSAETQYF. The chain joins TRBV11-2 to TRBJ2-5; D remains unclear. The V and J ends lost 5 bases and 4 bases respectively, with 17 bases between them. Germline loops: CDR1 SGHAT, CDR2 FQNNGV. This CDR3 contains 15 residues.

The chain has TRBV7-3 and TRBJ2-1; D remains unclear. From germline, CDR1 is SGHTA and CDR2 FQGTGA. Trimming stripped 5 bases from V and 7 bases from J, with 18 bases between. This CDR3 comprises 15 residues. For the CDR3, the DNA is TGTGCCAGCAGCCTAATTACGGCCACGCGGAATGAGCAGTTCTTC. Its translation is CASSLITATRNEQFF.

This clone was picked up a small number of times. The CDR3 coding sequence is TGTGCCACCAGCAGGGCGGGTAGTAGTGAGCAGTTCTTC. This gives the protein CATSRAGSSEQFF. The rearrangement joins TRBV15 to TRBJ2-1; a weak D match, TRBD2 (5 bases). The V and J ends lost 3 bases and 9 bases respectively, with 12 bases between them. The CDR3 contains 13 residues. Germline V gene lookup returns CDR1 LNHNV and CDR2 YYDKDF (reference sequence).

The V and J genes are TRBV19 and TRBJ1-5; TRBD1 aligns across 9 bases. This CDR3 is built from 15 residues. V lost 3 bases to trimming and J lost 11 bases; unmatched junction nucleotides: 11. Germline V lookup: CDR1 LNHDA, CDR2 SQIVND (reference sequence). In DNA, the CDR3 is TGTGCCAGTAGTATTGGACAGGGGCCGAGTGTAGCCCAGCATTTT. This encodes CASSIGQGPSVAQHF.

The rearrangement uses TRBV7-2 and TRBJ2-1; D is unclear. Trimming left V 3 bases short and J 1 base short, with 7 bases between. The length of the CDR3 is 14 residues. Germline loops: CDR1 SGHTA, CDR2 FQGNSA. CDR3 amino acids: CASSFDLSYNEQFF. The CDR3 DNA follows: TGTGCCAGCAGCTTCGACTTGTCCTACAATGAGCAGTTCTTC.

This clone was observed a few times. The chain links TRBV7-2 to TRBJ1-1; 7 bases align to TRBD1. This CDR3 comprises 14 residues. With V trimmed by 4 bases and J by 4 bases, 6 bases remained unmatched. Germline V lookup: CDR1 SGHTA, CDR2 FQGNSA. CDR3 DNA: TGTGCCAGCAGCTACCAGGGGGTAAGCACTGAAGCTTTCTTT. Protein product: CASSYQGVSTEAFF.

The V and J genes are TRBV2 and TRBJ2-7, with D hard to call. In germline, CDR1 is SNHLY, CDR2 FYNNEI. The CDR3 has 11 residues. The ends were cut back, 3 bases at V and 6 bases at J, with 6 bases in the middle. CDR3 amino acids: CASSDSLEQYF. Here the CDR3 DNA reads TGTGCCAGCAGTGATTCCCTCGAGCAGTACTTC.

In nucleotides, the CDR3 is TGTGCCAGCAGTTACTTGGGACAGGCTGGGTCCCAGCATTTT. This codes for CASSYLGQAGSQHF. The chain recombines TRBV6-5 with TRBJ1-5; the match to TRBD1 covers 8 bases. Germline V gene data show CDR1 as MNHEY and CDR2 as SVGAGI. Unmatched junction bases numbered 7, after V lost 1 base and J lost 11 bases. This CDR3 has 14 residues.

The CDR3 region is CASRMLGLAGAISSYNEQFF. The CDR3 DNA reads as TGTGCCAGCCGGATGCTAGGACTAGCGGGAGCCATTAGCTCCTACAATGAGCAGTTCTTC. The J gene is TRBJ2-1, the V gene TRBV27; 13 bases are shared with TRBD2. With 8 bases clipped from V and 0 bases from J, the junction kept 16 bases outside the gene matches. In germline, CDR1 is MNHEY, CDR2 SMNVEV (reference sequence). This CDR3 is built from 20 residues.